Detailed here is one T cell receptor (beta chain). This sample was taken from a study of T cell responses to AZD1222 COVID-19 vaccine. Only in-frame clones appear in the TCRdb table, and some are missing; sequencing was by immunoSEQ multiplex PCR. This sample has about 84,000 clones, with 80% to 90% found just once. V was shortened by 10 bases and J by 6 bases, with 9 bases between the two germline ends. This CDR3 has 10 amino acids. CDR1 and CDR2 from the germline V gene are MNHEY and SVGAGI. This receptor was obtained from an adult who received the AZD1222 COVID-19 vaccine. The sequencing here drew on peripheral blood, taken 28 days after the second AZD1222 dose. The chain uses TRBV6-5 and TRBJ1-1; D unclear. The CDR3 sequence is CATYTPEAFF. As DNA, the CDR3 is TGTGCCACATATACCCCTGAAGCTTTCTTT.